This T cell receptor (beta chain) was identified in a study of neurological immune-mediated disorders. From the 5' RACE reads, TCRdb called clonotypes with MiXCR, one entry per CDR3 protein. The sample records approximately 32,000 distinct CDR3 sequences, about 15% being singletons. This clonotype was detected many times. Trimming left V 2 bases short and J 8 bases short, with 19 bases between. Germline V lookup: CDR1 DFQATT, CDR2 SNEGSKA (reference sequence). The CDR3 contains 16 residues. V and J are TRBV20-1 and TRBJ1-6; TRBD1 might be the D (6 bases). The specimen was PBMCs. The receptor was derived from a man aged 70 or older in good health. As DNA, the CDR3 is TGCAGTGCTAGAAAGAAAGGAACAGGGACTTATTCACCCCTCCACTTT. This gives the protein CSARKKGTGTYSPLHF.